The 15 T cell receptor beta chains in this list originate from one sample, sequenced in a study of T cell responses to AZD1222 COVID-19 vaccine. Here immunoSEQ multiplex PCR was the method, and the copy in TCRdb shows in-frame clones only, minus some. Of 95,000 to 110,000 clones detected, 93% appear once; the ten largest clones hold 5%. The specimen comprised peripheral blood, sampled on day 0 of AZD1222 vaccination. These receptors were obtained from an adult in good health.

This chain links TRBV27 with TRBJ2-2, with 7 nucleotides matching TRBD2. The CDR3 runs 15 residues. Germline-derived CDR1 and CDR2 are MNHEY and SMNVEV (reference sequence). The trim removed 2 bases at V and 6 bases at J, leaving 6 bases unmatched. The CDR3 DNA reads TGTGCCAGCAGTTTAAGGCGGGAGTTACCCGGGGAGCTGTTTTTT. Amino acids: CASSLRRELPGELFF.

This chain links TRBV7-9 with TRBJ2-1, with TRBD2 matching 10 bases. The V and J ends lost 4 bases and 6 bases, in that order; junction bases with no gene match: 12. CDR1 is SEHNR and CDR2 is FQNEAQ in the germline V gene (reference sequence). The CDR3 is 17 amino acids. In nucleotides, the CDR3 is TGTGCCAGCAGCTCCTCTCTAGCGGGAGTTGGAGTCAATGAGCAGTTCTTC. This gives the protein CASSSSLAGVGVNEQFF. The variable domain in full, with the rest retrieved from reference TRBV7-9 and TRBJ2-1, is DTGVSQNPRHKITKRGQNVTFRCDPISEHNRLYWYRQTLGQGPEFLTYFQNEAQLEKSRLLSDRFSAERPKGSFSTLEIQRTEQGDSAMYLCASSSSLAGVGVNEQFFGPGTRLTVL.

The chain links TRBV15 to TRBJ1-2, with D perhaps TRBD1 (6 bases). Trimming pared 1 base from V and 6 bases from J, leaving 12 bases between. CDR1 is LNHNV and CDR2 is YYDKDF in the germline V gene (reference sequence). CDR3 length equals 14 residues. The chain's CDR3 is CATSRGFGGDGYTF. The CDR3 bases are TGTGCCACCAGCAGAGGGTTTGGGGGCGATGGCTACACCTTC.

V is TRBV11-1 and J is TRBJ1-6, with D perhaps matching TRBD1 (5 bases). CDR3 size: 14 residues. V was pared by 7 bases and J by 5 bases, with 12 bases between. Germline CDR1 and CDR2: SGHAT and FQDESV (reference sequence). The CDR3, as DNA: TGTGCCAGCACCCCAGACAGAGATAATTCACCCCTCCACTTT. Translated: CASTPDRDNSPLHF.

This rearrangement joins TRBV4-1 to TRBJ2-5; 13 bases map to TRBD2. The CDR3 spans 16 residues. The germline CDR1 and CDR2 sequences are MGHRA and YSYEKL. V was pared by 5 bases and J by 5 bases, with 8 bases of the junction left unmatched. The CDR3 DNA reads TGCGCCAGCAGCGTTGGACTAGCGGGAGTTAGTGAGACCCAGTACTTC. The encoded protein is CASSVGLAGVSETQYF.

The chain has TRBV2 and TRBJ1-1; 8 positions match TRBD1. The germline V gene has CDR1 SNHLY and CDR2 FYNNEI. The CDR3 is made up of 14 amino acids. The trim removed 7 bases at V and 5 bases at J, leaving 9 bases unmatched. The chain's CDR3 is CASTLDRVRTEAFF. CDR3 DNA: TGTGCCAGCACTCTGGACAGGGTACGGACTGAAGCTTTCTTT.

The chain employs TRBV19 and TRBJ1-3; D not resolved. The germline V and J ends were trimmed by 5 bases and 1 base, with 12 bases remaining between them. From germline, CDR1 is LNHDA and CDR2 SQIVND (reference sequence). CDR3 length: 15 amino acids. This CDR3 reads CASSRAATSGNTIYF. The CDR3 bases are TGTGCCAGTAGTCGGGCGGCAACGTCTGGAAACACCATATATTTT. Full variable domain (outside the CDR3, taken from reference TRBV19 and TRBJ1-3): DGGITQSPKYLFRKEGQNVTLSCEQNLNHDAMYWYRQDPGQGLRLIYYSQIVNDFQKGDIAEGYSVSREKKESFPLTVTSAQKNPTAFYLCASSRAATSGNTIYFGEGSWLTVV.

This chain joins TRBV5-1 and TRBJ1-5; the D is unclear. The CDR3 is 13 residues long. The V gene's germline CDR1 is SGHRS and CDR2 YFSETQ. Trimming stripped 4 bases from V and 8 bases from J, with 13 bases between. This chain's CDR3 is CASSLNGYEPQHF. The CDR3 region has the DNA TGCGCCAGCAGCCTTAATGGGTACGAGCCCCAGCATTTT.

A single count supports this clone. This chain links TRBV3-1 (or the pseudogene TRBV3-2) with TRBJ2-7; TRBD2 aligns across 9 bases. CDR1 is LGHDT and CDR2 is YNNKEL in the germline V gene (reference sequence). The CDR3 length is 15 residues. V lost 2 bases to trimming and J lost 4 bases; unmatched junction nucleotides: 6. The CDR3 DNA reads TGTGCCAGCAGCCAAAGGCTAGCGGGACTATACGAGCAGTACTTC. Residues: CASSQRLAGLYEQYF.

This clone was counted only a few times. The gene calls are TRBV11-3 and TRBJ1-1, with D hard to call. This CDR3 has 13 amino acids. V lost 2 bases and J lost 0, with 4 bases in between. The germline gives CDR1 SGHNT, CDR2 YENEEA. The CDR3, as DNA: TGTGCCAGCAGCTTATCGTTGAACACTGAAGCTTTCTTT. Translated: CASSLSLNTEAFF.

The J gene is TRBJ2-7, the V gene TRBV7-2; D possibly corresponds to TRBD2 (6 bases). With 7 bases removed from V and 2 bases from J, the gap between germline ends came to 21 bases. CDR3 length equals 16 residues. Looked up from germline, CDR1 is SGHTA and CDR2 is FQGNSA. This CDR3 reads CASNHVGGVNAYEQYF. In DNA form, the CDR3 reads TGTGCCAGCAACCATGTCGGGGGAGTAAATGCCTACGAGCAGTACTTC.

A single count supports this clone. The rearrangement links TRBV19 to TRBJ2-5; perhaps TRBD1 as D (5 bases). Trimming left V 3 bases short and J 5 bases short, with 16 bases between. The germline V gene encodes CDR1 LNHDA and CDR2 SQIVND (reference sequence). The CDR3 loop spans 15 amino acids. The CDR3 DNA is TGTGCCAGTAGTATTCAGGGTGATCTCCGGGAGACCCAGTACTTC. As protein: CASSIQGDLRETQYF.

This clone was recorded once. The chain combines TRBV12-5 with TRBJ1-2, with TRBD1 as a possible D gene (5 bases). Looked up from germline, CDR1 is LGHNT and CDR2 is FRNRAP. Between the trimmed V and J ends, which lost 7 bases and 4 bases, there was a span of 19 bases. The CDR3 loop spans 15 amino acids. CDR3 in DNA: TGTGCTAGTGCCCTGGCCTCCCAAGGGGTCTATGGCTACACCTTC. Its protein product is CASALASQGVYGYTF.

J is TRBJ1-1 and V is TRBV27; D perhaps matches TRBD1 (5 bases). The CDR3 has 13 residues. Trimming left V 3 bases short and J 7 bases short, with 12 bases between. The germline CDR1 and CDR2 sequences are MNHEY and SMNVEV (reference sequence). CDR3 region: CASSFSDSHEAFF. The CDR3 DNA reads TGTGCCAGCAGTTTTTCCGACAGCCATGAAGCTTTCTTT.

The chain employs TRBV5-4 and TRBJ1-1; D may be TRBD1 (5 bases). V was shortened by 0 bases and J by 4 bases, with 16 bases between the two germline ends. The CDR3 contains 16 residues. The germline V gene has CDR1 SGHNT and CDR2 YYREEE (reference sequence). CDR3 protein: CASSLDGRAGSTEAFF. The CDR3 bases are TGTGCCAGCAGCTTGGACGGTAGGGCAGGGAGCACTGAAGCTTTCTTT.